This T cell receptor beta chain was sequenced in a study of cytomegalovirus exposure and HLA in healthy donors. Study outcomes and limitations: Immune exposure information comprised only CMV serostatus.

The V gene end was trimmed by 5 bases and the J gene end by 4 bases; junction bases not matched to a gene: 9. From germline, CDR1 is MNHEY and CDR2 SMNVEV (reference sequence). The CDR3 sequence is 16 residues long. Researchers ran the PCR with 60 Vbeta and 13 Jbeta primers. TCRdb's copy holds only in-frame clones and misses some; the assay was immunoSEQ multiplex PCR. Of about 180,000 clones in the sample, 60% to 80% are singletons; the top ten hold around 2.2%. On this clone itself: Its specificity is unknown.

The receptor was isolated from a man aged 55 to 69 in good health and CMV-seronegative. The sequenced sample was PBMCs. This sequence joins TRBV27 and TRBJ2-5, with 11 bases aligning to TRBD1. CDR3 region: CASSVTSGTGGETQYF. In DNA form, the CDR3 reads TGTGCCAGCAGTGTAACATCCGGGACAGGGGGAGAGACCCAGTACTTC.